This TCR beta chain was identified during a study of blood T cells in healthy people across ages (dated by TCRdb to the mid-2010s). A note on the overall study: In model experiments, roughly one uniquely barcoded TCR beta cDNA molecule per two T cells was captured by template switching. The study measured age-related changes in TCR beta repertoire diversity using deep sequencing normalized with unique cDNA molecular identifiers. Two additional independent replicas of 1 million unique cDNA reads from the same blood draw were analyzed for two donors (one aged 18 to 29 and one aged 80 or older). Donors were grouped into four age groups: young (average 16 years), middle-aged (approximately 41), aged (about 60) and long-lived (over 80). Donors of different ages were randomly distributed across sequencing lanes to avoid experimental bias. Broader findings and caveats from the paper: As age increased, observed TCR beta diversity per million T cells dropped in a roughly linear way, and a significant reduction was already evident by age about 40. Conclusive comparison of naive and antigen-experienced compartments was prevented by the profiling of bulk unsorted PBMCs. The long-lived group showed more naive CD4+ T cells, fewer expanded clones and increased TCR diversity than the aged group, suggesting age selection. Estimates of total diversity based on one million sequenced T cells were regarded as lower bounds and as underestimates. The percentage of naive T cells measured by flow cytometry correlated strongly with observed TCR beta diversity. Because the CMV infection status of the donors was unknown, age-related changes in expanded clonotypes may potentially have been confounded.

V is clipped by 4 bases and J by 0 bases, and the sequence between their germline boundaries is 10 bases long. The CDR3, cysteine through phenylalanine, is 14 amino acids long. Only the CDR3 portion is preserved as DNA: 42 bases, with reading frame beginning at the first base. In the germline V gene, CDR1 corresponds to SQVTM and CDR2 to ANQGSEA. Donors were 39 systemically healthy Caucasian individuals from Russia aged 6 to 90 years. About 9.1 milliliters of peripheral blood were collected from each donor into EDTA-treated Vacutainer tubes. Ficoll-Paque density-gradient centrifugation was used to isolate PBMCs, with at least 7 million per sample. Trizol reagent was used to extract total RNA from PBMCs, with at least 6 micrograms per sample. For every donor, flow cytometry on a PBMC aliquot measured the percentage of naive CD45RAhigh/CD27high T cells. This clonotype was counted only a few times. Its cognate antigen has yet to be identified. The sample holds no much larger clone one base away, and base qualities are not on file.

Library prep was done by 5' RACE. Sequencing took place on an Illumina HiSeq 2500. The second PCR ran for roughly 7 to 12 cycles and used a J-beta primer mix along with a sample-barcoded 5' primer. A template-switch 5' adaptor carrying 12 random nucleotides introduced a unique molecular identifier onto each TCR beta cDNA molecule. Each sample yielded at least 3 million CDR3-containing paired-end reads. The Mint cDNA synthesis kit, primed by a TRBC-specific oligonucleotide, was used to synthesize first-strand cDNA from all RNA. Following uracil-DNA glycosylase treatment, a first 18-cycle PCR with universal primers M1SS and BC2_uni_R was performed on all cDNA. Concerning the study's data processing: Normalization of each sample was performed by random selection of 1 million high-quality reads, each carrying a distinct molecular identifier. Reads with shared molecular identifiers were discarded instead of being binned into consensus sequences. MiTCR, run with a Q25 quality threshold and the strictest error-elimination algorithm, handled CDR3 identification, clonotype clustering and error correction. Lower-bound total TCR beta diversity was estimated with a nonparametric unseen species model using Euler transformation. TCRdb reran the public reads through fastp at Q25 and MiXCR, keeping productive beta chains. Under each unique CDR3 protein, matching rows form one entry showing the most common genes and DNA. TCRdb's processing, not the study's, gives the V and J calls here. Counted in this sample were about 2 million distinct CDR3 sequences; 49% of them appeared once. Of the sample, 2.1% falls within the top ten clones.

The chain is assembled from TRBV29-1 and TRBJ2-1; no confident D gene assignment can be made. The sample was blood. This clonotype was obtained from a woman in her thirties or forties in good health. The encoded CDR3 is CSVALRSSYNEQFF. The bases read TGCAGCGTTGCCCTCAGGAGCTCCTACAATGAGCAGTTCTTC.